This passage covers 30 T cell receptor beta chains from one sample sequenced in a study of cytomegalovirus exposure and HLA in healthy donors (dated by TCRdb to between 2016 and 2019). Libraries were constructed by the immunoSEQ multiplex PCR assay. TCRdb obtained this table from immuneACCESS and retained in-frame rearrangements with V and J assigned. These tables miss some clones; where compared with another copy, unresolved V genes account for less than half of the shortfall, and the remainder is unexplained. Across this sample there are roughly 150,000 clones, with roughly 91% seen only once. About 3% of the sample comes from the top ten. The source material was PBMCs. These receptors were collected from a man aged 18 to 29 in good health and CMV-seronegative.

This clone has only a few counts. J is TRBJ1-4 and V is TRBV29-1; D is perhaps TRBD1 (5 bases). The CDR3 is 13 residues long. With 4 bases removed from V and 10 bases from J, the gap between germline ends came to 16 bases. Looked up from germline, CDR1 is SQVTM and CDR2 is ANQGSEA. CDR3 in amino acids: CSVVLSSQGKLFF. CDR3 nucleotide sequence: TGCAGCGTTGTATTGAGTTCCCAGGGAAAACTGTTTTTT. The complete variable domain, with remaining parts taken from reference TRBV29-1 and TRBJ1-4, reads SAVISQKPSRDICQRGTSLTIQCQVDSQVTMMFWYRQQPGQSLTLIATANQGSEATYESGFVIDKFPISRPNLTFSTLTVSNMSPEDSSIYLCSVVLSSQGKLFFGSGTQLSVL.

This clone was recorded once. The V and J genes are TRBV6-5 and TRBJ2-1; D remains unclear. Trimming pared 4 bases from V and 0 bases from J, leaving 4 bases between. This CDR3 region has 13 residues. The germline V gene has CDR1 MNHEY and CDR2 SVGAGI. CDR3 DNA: TGTGCCAGCAGTTCATCCTCCTACAATGAGCAGTTCTTC. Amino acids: CASSSSSYNEQFF.

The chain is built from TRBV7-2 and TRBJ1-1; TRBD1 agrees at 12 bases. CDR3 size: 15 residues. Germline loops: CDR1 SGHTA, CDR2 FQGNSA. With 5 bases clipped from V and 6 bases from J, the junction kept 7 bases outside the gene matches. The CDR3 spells CASSGTGGAVAEAFF. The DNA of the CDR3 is TGTGCCAGCAGCGGGACAGGGGGCGCTGTCGCTGAAGCTTTCTTT.

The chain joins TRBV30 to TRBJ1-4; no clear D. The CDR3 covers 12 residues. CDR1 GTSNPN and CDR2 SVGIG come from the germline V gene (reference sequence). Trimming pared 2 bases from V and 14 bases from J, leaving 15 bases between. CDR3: CAWSLSHGALFF. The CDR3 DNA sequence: TGTGCCTGGAGTCTCTCACACGGAGCCCTGTTTTTT.

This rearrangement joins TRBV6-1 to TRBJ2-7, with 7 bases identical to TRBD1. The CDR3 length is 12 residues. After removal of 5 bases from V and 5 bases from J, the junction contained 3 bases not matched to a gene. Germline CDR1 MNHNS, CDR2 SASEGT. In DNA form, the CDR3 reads TGTGCCAGCAGTTGGACAGGCCACGAGCAGTACTTC. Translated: CASSWTGHEQYF.

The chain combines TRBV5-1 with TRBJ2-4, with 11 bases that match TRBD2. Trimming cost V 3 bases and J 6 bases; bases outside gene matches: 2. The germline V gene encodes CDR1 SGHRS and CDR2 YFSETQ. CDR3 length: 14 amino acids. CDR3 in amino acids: CASSSTSGGNIQYF. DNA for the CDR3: TGCGCCAGCAGCTCAACTAGCGGGGGAAACATTCAGTACTTC.

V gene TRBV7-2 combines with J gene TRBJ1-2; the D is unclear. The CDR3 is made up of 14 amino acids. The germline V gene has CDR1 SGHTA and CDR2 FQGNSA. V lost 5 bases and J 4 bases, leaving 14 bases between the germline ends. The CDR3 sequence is CASSPSASSYGYTF. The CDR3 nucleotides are TGTGCCAGCAGCCCCTCAGCATCTAGCTATGGCTACACCTTC.

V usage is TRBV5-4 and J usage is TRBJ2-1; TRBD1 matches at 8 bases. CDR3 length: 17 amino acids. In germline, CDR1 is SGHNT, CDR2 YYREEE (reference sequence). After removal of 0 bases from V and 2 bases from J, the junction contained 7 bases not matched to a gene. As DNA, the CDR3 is TGTGCCAGCAGCTTGGGGTCGACAGGGGAAACCTACAATGAGCAGTTCTTC. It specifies CASSLGSTGETYNEQFF.

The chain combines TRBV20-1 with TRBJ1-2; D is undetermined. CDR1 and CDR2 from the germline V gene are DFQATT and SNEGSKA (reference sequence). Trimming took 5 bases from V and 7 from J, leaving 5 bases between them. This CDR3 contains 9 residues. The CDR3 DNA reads TGCAGTGCTCCCGGTGGCTACACCTTC. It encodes CSAPGGYTF.

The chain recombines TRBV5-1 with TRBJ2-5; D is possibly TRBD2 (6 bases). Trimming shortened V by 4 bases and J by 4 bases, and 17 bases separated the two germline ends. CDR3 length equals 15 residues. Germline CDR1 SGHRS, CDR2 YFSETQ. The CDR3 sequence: CASSPDNAGLETQYF. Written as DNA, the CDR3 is TGCGCCAGCAGCCCAGATAATGCGGGGTTAGAGACCCAGTACTTC.

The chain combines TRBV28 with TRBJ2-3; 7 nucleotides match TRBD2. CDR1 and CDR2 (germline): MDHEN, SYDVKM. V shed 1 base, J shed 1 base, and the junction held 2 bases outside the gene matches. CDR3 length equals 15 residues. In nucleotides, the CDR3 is TGTGCCAGCAGTTTATCAGGGAGGGGCACAGATACGCAGTATTTT. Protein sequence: CASSLSGRGTDTQYF.

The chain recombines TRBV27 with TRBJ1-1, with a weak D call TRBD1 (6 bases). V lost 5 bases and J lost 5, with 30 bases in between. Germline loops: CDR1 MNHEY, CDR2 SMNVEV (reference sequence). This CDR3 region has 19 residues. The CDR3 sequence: CASSKDLRTASKEETEAFF. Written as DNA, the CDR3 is TGTGCCAGCAGTAAAGATCTACGGACAGCCTCAAAGGAAGAAACTGAAGCTTTCTTT.

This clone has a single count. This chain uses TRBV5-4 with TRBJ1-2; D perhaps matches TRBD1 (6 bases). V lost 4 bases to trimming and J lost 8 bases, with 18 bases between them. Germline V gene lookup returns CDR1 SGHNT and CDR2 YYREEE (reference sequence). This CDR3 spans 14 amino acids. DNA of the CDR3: TGTGCCAGCAGCCTTTGGGGGGGCCCGCAGGGCTACACCTTC. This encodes CASSLWGGPQGYTF.

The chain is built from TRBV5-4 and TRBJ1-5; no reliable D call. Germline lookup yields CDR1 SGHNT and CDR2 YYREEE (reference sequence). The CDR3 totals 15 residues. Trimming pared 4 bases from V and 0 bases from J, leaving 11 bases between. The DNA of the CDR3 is TGTGCCAGCAGCACCGGAGGTGATAGCAATCAGCCCCAGCATTTT. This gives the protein CASSTGGDSNQPQHF.

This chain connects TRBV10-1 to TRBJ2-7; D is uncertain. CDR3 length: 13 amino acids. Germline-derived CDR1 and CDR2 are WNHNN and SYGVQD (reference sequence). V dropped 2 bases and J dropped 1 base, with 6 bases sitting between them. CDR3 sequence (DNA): TGCGCCAGCAGTGAGAAGCCGTCCTACGAGCAGTACTTC. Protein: CASSEKPSYEQYF.

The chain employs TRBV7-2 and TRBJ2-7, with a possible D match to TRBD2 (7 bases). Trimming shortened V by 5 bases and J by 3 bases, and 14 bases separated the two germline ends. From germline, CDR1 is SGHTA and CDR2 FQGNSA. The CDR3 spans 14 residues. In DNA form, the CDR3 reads TGTGCCAGCAGCAAGAACAGGGACTACTACGAGCAGTACTTC. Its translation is CASSKNRDYYEQYF.

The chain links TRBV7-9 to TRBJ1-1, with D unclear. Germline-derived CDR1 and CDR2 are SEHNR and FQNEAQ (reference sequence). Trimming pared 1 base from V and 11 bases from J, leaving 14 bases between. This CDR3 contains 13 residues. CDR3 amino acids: CASSLGASSGAFF. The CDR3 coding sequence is TGTGCCAGCAGCTTAGGGGCGAGCTCGGGGGCTTTCTTT.

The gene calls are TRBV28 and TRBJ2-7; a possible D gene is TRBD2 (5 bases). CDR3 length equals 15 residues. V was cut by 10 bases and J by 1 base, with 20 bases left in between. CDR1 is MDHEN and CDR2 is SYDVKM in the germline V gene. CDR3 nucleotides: TGTGCCATCTCGCGGAGCGGATCATCGTCCTACGAGCAGTACTTC. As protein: CAISRSGSSSYEQYF.

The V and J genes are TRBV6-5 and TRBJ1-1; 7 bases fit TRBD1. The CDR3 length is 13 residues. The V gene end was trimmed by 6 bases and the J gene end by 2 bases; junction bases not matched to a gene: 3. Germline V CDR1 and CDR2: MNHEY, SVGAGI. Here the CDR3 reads CASRGQSNTEAFF. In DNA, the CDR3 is TGTGCCAGCAGGGGACAGAGCAACACTGAAGCTTTCTTT.

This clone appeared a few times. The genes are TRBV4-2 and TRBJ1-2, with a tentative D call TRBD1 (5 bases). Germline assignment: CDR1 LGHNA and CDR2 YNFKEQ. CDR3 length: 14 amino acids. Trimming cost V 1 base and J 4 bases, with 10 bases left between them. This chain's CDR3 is CASSQGEGSYGYTF. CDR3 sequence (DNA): TGTGCCAGCAGCCAAGGGGAGGGGAGCTATGGCTACACCTTC.

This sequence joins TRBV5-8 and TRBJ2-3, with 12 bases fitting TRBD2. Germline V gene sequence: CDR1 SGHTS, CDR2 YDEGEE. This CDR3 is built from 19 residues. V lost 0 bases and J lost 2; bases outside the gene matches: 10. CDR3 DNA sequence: TGTGCCAGCAGCTTGGGGCTAGCGGGGGGGCCACTCGCCACAGATACGCAGTATTTT. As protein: CASSLGLAGGPLATDTQYF.

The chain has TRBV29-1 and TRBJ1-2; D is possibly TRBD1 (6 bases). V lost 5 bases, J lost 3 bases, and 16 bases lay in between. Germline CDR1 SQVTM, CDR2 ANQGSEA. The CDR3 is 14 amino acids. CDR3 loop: CSVSIRTDDYGYTF. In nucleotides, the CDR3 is TGCAGCGTTTCCATACGGACAGACGACTATGGCTACACCTTC.

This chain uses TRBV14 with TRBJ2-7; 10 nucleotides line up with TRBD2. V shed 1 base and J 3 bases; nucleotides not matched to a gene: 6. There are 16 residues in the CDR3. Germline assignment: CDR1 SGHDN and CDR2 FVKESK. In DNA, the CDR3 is TGTGCCAGCAGCCAAGCATTAGGGACTAGCGACTACGAGCAGTACTTC. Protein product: CASSQALGTSDYEQYF.

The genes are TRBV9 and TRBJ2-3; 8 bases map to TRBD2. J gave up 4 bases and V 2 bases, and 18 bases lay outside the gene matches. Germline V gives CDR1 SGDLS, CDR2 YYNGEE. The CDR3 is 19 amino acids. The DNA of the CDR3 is TGTGCCAGCAGCGTGGGGGCTAGCGGGCTTTTCGTACGGGCAGATACGCAGTATTTT. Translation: CASSVGASGLFVRADTQYF.

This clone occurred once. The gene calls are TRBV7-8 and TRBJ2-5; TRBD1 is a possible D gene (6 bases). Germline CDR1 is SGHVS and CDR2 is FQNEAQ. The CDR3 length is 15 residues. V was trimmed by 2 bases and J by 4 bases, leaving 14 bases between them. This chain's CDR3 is CASSLRFKGVETQYF. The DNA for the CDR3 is TGTGCCAGCAGCTTACGGTTCAAGGGGGTAGAGACCCAGTACTTC.

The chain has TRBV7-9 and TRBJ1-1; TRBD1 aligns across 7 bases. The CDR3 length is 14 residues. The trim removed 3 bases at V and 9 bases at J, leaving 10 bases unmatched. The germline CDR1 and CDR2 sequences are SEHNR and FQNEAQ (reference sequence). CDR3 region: CASSFLDQTGKAFF. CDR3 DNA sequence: TGTGCCAGCAGCTTTTTAGATCAGACAGGGAAAGCTTTCTTT.

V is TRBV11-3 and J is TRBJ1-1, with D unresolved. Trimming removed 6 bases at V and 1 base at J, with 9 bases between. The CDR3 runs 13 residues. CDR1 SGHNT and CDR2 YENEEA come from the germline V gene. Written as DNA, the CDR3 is TGTGCCAGCAGTTTCACTAGGAACACTGAAGCTTTCTTT. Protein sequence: CASSFTRNTEAFF.

CDR3 nucleotides: TGTGCCAGCAGCCGTGGATTAGCGGGACAGTTCTTC. It translates to CASSRGLAGQFF. The rearrangement links TRBV11-2 to TRBJ2-1; TRBD2 matches 8 bases. The germline V gene has CDR1 SGHAT and CDR2 FQNNGV. The ends lost 5 bases at V and 13 bases at J; junction bases unmatched: 7. This CDR3 is built from 12 residues. Drawing the rest from reference TRBV11-2 and TRBJ2-1, the complete variable domain is EAGVAQSPRYKIIEKRQSVAFWCNPISGHATLYWYQQILGQGPKLLIQFQNNGVVDDSQLPKDRFSAERLKGVDSTLKIQPAKLEDSAVYLCASSRGLAGQFFGPGTRLTVL.

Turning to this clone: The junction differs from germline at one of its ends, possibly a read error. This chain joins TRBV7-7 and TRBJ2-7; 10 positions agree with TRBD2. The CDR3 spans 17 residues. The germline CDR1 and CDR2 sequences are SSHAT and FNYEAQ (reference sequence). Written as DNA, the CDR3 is TGTGCTAGCAGCTCAAAACCCGGACTAGCGGTACCCTACGAGCAGTACTTC. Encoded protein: CASSSKPGLAVPYEQYF.

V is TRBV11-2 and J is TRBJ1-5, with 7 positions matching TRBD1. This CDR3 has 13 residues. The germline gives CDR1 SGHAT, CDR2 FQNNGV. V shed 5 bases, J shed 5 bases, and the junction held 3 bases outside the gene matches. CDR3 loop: CASSLQGDQPQHF. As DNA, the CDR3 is TGTGCCAGCAGCCTCCAGGGGGATCAGCCCCAGCATTTT.